A single count supports the clone carrying this TCR beta chain. The record originates from a study of CD8 T cells in Susac syndrome. Across the whole study: At the time their blood was drawn, patients with Susac syndrome were either therapy-naive, on corticosteroids (with some of them also receiving intravenous immunoglobulin), or on intravenous immunoglobulin alone.

Random hexamers primed reverse transcription of about 0.5 to 1 ug RNA. Across 54 Vbeta and 13 Jbeta, TCR beta CDR3 was amplified with immunoSEQ multiplex PCR. TCRdb recomputed calls from the immunoSEQ multiplex PCR reads with MiXCR, one row per CDR3 protein. This sample has under 80,000 distinct CDR3 sequences; roughly 91% occur once, and the top ten carry roughly 0.5%. The TEMRA cells underwent FACS enrichment, while the CD8+ and CD4+ T cells underwent negative isolation. The CDR3 is 16 residues long. J gave up 1 base and V 5 bases, and 6 bases lay outside the gene matches. Germline V gene sequence: CDR1 SNHLY, CDR2 FYNNEI.

The receptor's source is a human donor with Susac syndrome. The V gene is TRBV2, the J gene TRBJ1-1; TRBD1 agrees at 11 bases. The material sequenced was CD4+ T cells from PBMCs. CDR3 in DNA: TGTGCCAGCAGTTTCGGACAGGGGGCCGCGAACACTGAAGCTTTCTTT. Residues: CASSFGQGAANTEAFF.